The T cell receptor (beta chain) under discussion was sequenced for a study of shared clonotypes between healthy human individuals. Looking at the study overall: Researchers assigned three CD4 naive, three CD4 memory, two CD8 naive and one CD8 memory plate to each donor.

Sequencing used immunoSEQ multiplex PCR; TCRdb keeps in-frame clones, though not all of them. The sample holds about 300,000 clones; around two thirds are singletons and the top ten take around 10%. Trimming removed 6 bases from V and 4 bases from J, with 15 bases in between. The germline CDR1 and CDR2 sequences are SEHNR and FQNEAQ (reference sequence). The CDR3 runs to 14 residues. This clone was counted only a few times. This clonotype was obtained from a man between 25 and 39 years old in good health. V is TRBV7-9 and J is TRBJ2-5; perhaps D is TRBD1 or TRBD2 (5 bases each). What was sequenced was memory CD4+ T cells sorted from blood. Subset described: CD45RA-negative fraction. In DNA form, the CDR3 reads TGTGCCAGCAGTTATTCCTTTGGGGGAGAGACCCAGTACTTC. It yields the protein CASSYSFGGETQYF.